This T cell receptor (beta chain) was observed in a study of T-cell memory formation after mild COVID-19. On the study more broadly: Largely donor-specific sequence clusters came from two donors.

In the case of this clonotype: Its antigen is undetermined.

TCRalpha and TCRbeta libraries used 5'RACE with constant-segment primers and UMIs. One entry per CDR3 protein results from TCRdb running MiXCR on the 5' RACE reads. The sample comprises 250,000 or so distinct CDR3 sequences, 9.4% of which are singletons, and around 21% rests with the top ten. Germline V gene lookup returns CDR1 SEHNR and CDR2 FQNEAQ (reference sequence). The CDR3 covers 14 residues. Between the trimmed V and J ends, which lost 3 bases and 8 bases, there was a span of 14 bases. Notes on the study in general: The authors did not confirm SARS-CoV-2 specificity of second-wave clones peaking day 37.

The TCR sequence derives from a man aged 18 to 30 who had mild COVID-19 (a few samples of this study predate the infection). Cell type and time point are not known. The sequenced sample was PBMCs or a T cell subset sorted from them (not recorded which). The chain couples TRBV7-9 to TRBJ2-1; D not certain. The DNA of the CDR3 is TGTGCCAGCAGCTTCGGCATATCCCACTATGAGCAGTTCTTC. Translation gives CASSFGISHYEQFF. Combining the CDR3 with reference TRBV7-9 and TRBJ2-1 gives the whole variable domain DTGVSQNPRHKITKRGQNVTFRCDPISEHNRLYWYRQTLGQGPEFLTYFQNEAQLEKSRLLSDRFSAERPKGSFSTLEIQRTEQGDSAMYLCASSFGISHYEQFFGPGTRLTVL.